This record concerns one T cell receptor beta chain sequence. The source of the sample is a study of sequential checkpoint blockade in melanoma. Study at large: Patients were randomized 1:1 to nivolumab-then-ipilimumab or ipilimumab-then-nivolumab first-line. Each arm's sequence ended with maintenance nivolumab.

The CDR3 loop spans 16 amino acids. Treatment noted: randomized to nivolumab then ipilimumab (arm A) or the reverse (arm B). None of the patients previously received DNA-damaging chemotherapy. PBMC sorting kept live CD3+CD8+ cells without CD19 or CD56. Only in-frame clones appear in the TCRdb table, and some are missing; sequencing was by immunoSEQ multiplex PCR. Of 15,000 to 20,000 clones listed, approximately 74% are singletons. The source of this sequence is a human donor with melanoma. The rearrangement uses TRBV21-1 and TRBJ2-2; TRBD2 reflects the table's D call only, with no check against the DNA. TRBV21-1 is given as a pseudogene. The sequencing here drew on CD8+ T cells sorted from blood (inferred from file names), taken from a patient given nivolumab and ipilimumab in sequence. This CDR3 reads CASSKDKKPNTGELFF. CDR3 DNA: TGTGCCAGCAGCAAAGATAAAAAGCCGAACACCGGGGAGCTGTTTTTT.